This TCR beta chain comes out of a study of blood T cells in healthy people across ages. Study-wide background: With template switching, about one barcoded beta molecule was captured per two T cells. The study's findings and limits: Older age went with lower TCR beta diversity per million T cells, in a roughly linear way. Possibly, changes in expanded clonotypes were confounded because donor CMV status was unknown.

A J-beta primer mix and a sample-barcoded 5' primer were used in a second PCR of about 7 to 12 cycles. Through a template-switch adaptor with 12 random nucleotides, each cDNA molecule received a tag. TCRdb ran MiXCR on the 5' RACE reads and lists one entry per CDR3 protein. The data show about a million distinct CDR3 sequences, around two fifths seen once. The CDR3 sequence is 13 residues long. Turning to this clonotype: What it binds is unknown.

J is TRBJ2-5 and V is TRBV12-3 or TRBV12-4; D may be TRBD1 (6 bases). The J call is uncertain, as TRBJ2-1 better fits the DNA end. Sequencing was performed on blood. The source is a man between 18 and 29 years old in good health. The CDR3 here is CASSWTEQETQFF. CDR3 nucleotides: TGTGCCAGCAGCTGGACAGAACAAGAGACCCAGTTCTTC.